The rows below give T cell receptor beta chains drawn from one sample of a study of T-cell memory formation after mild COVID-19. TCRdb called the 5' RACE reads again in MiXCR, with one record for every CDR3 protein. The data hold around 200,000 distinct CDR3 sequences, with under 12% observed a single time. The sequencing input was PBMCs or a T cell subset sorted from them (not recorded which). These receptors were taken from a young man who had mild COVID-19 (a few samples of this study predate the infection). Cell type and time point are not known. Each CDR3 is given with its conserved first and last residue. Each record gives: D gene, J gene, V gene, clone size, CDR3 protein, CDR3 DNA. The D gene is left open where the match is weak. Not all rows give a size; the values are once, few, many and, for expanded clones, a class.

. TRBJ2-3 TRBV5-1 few CASSLGPNLDTQYF TGCGCCAGCAGCTTGGGGCCTAATCTTGATACGCAGTATTTT
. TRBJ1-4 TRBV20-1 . CSAPPGGTNEKLFF TGCAGTGCTCCGCCGGGGGGGACTAATGAAAAACTGTTTTTT
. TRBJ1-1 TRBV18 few CASSPDSSLNTEAFF TGTGCCAGCTCACCGGACAGTTCATTGAACACTGAAGCTTTCTTT
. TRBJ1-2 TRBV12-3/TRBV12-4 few CASSLLAGNGYTF TGTGCCAGCAGTTTATTGGCAGGGAATGGCTACACCTTC
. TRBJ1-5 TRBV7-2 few CASSLVGSLRPSNQPQHF TGTGCCAGCAGCTTAGTAGGGTCTCTTCGTCCTAGCAATCAGCCCCAGCATTTT
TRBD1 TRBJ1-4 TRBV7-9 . CASSSRGSSEKLFF TGTGCCAGCAGCTCCAGGGGGTCTAGTGAAAAACTGTTTTTT
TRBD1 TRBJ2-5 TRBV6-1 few CASNGQAQETQYF TGTGCCAGCAATGGACAGGCCCAAGAGACCCAGTACTTC
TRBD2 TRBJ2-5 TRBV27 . CASSLDGGGASETQYF TGTGCCAGCAGTTTGGATGGCGGGGGGGCTTCCGAGACCCAGTACTTC
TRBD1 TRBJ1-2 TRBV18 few CASSPDDRVWGYTF TGTGCCAGCTCACCCGACGACAGGGTTTGGGGCTACACCTTC
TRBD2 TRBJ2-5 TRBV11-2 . CASSARTSGPQETQYF TGTGCCAGCAGCGCTCGGACTAGCGGTCCCCAAGAGACCCAGTACTTC
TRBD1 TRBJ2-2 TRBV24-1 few CATQGVGPGGNTGELFF TGTGCCACCCAAGGCGTCGGGCCAGGGGGGAACACCGGGGAGCTGTTTTTT
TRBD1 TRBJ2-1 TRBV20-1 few CSARAGTGYAVEQFF TGCAGTGCGCGCGCCGGGACAGGGTATGCCGTTGAGCAGTTCTTC
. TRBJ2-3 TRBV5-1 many CASSSEGADTQYF TGCGCCAGCAGCTCCGAGGGAGCAGATACGCAGTATTTT
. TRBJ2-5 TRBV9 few CASSVNAGETQYF TGTGCCAGCAGCGTAAACGCGGGGGAGACCCAGTACTTC
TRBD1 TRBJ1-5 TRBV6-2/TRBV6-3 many CASSYHERTGQPQHF TGTGCCAGCAGTTACCACGAACGGACAGGACAGCCCCAGCATTTT
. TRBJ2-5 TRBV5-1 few CASSPDWGTQYF TGCGCCAGCAGCCCCGACTGGGGGACCCAGTACTTC
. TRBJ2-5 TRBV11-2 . CASGVRETQYF TGTGCCAGCGGGGTGCGAGAGACCCAGTACTTC
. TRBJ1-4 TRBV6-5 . CASSRGVATNEKLFF TGTGCCAGCAGTCGGGGGGTTGCAACTAATGAAAAACTGTTTTTT
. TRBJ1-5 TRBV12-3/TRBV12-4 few CASSLLIRDQPQHF TGTGCCAGCAGTTTATTAATCCGGGACCAGCCCCAGCATTTT
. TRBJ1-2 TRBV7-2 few CASSLVLGTVNYGYTF TGTGCCAGCAGCTTAGTGCTCGGGACGGTGAACTATGGCTACACCTTC
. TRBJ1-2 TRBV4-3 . CASSQENYGYTF TGCGCCAGCAGCCAAGAGAACTATGGCTACACCTTC
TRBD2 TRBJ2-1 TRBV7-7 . CASSYPRGGASHEQFF TGTGCCAGCAGCTACCCGCGGGGGGGCGCGTCTCATGAGCAGTTCTTC
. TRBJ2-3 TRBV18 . CASSPQGPVAPDTQYF TGTGCCAGCTCACCTCAGGGCCCCGTTGCGCCAGATACGCAGTATTTT
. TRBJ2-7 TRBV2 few CASGGTPSYEQYF TGTGCCAGCGGAGGGACTCCTTCCTACGAGCAGTACTTC
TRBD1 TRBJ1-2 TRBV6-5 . CASRPRDSQPSNYGYTF TGTGCCAGCAGGCCCCGGGACAGTCAACCCTCTAACTATGGCTACACCTTC
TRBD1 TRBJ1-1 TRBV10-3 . CAISPQGGDTEAFF TGTGCCATCAGTCCCCAGGGGGGGGACACTGAAGCTTTCTTT
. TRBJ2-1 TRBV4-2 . CASSRAGSYNEQFF TGTGCCAGCAGCCGAGCGGGTTCCTACAATGAGCAGTTCTTC
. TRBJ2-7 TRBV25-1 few CASSFNPTGRDEQYF TGTGCCAGCAGTTTCAACCCGACAGGGAGGGACGAGCAGTACTTC
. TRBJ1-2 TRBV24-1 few CATSEYNYGYTF TGTGCCACCAGTGAATATAACTATGGCTACACCTTC
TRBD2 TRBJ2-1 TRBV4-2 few CASSQDRGDEQFF TGTGCCAGCAGCCAAGATCGGGGGGATGAGCAGTTCTTC
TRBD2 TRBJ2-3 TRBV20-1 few CSARALAGVTDTQYF TGCAGTGCTCGGGCACTAGCGGGGGTCACAGATACGCAGTATTTT
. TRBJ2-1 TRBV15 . CATSRALAVNEQFF TGTGCCACCAGCAGAGCCCTAGCCGTCAATGAGCAGTTCTTC
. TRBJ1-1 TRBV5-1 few CAPIAEGNTEAFF TGCGCCCCTATAGCGGAAGGAAACACTGAAGCTTTCTTT
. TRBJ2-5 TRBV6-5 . CASSYAAGVETQYF TGTGCCAGCAGTTACGCCGCAGGGGTAGAGACCCAGTACTTC
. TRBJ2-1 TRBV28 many CASRETATQQFF TGTGCCAGCAGAGAGACAGCTACCCAGCAGTTCTTC
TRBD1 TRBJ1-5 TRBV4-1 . CASSQVDRDQPQHF TGCGCCAGCAGCCAAGTGGACAGGGATCAGCCCCAGCATTTT
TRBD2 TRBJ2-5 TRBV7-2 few CASSWRLAGAKETQYF TGTGCCAGCAGCTGGCGACTAGCGGGGGCTAAAGAGACCCAGTACTTC
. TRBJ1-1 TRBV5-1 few CASSFEGTEAFF TGCGCCAGCAGCTTTGAGGGCACTGAAGCTTTCTTT
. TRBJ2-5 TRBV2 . CASSTYETQYF TGTGCCAGCAGCACGTACGAGACCCAGTACTTC
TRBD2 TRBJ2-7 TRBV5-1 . CASSTGTSGGNEQYF TGCGCCAGCAGCACCGGGACTAGCGGGGGGAACGAGCAGTACTTC
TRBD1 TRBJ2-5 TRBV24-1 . CATSDSRTGQETQYF TGTGCCACCAGTGATTCCCGGACAGGGCAAGAGACCCAGTACTTC
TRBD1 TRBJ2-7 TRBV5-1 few CASSSRTGYYEQYF TGCGCCAGCAGCTCCAGGACAGGGTACTACGAGCAGTACTTC
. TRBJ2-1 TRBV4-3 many CASSPEPGPYNEQFF TGCGCCAGCAGCCCCGAACCGGGGCCCTACAATGAGCAGTTCTTC
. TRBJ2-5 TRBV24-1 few CATSESGPRETQYF TGTGCCACCAGTGAGTCCGGGCCCCGGGAGACCCAGTACTTC
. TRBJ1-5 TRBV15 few CATSRDMGTQHF TGTGCCACCAGCAGAGATATGGGGACCCAGCATTTT
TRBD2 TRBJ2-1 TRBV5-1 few CASSLRAGVLNEQFF TGCGCCAGCAGCTTGCGAGCGGGGGTCCTCAATGAGCAGTTCTTC
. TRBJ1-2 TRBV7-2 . CASSSTGGTNYGYTF TGTGCCAGCAGCTCTACAGGAGGCACCAACTATGGCTACACCTTC
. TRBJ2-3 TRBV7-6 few CASSLVSAGGQNTQYF TGTGCCAGCAGCTTAGTGTCGGCAGGCGGACAGAATACGCAGTATTTT
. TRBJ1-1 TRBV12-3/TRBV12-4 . CASSLGRGAEAFF TGTGCCAGCAGTTTAGGAAGGGGCGCTGAAGCTTTCTTT
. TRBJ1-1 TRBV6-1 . CASRSTHLRDTEAFF TGTGCCAGCAGGTCGACACACCTTAGGGACACTGAAGCTTTCTTT
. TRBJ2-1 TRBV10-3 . CAIRESSYNEQFF TGTGCCATCAGGGAAAGCTCCTACAATGAGCAGTTCTTC
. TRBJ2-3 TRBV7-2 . CASSRPARGDTQYF TGTGCCAGCAGCCGGCCGGCCCGGGGAGATACGCAGTATTTT
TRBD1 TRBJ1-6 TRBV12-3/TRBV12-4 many CASSPRTGGNSPLHF TGTGCCAGCAGTCCACGGACAGGGGGTAATTCACCCCTCCACTTT
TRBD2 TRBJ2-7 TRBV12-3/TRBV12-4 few CASSSWGGGSSYEQYF TGTGCCAGCAGTTCCTGGGGGGGTGGGAGCTCCTACGAGCAGTACTTC
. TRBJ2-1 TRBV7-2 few CASSLAGGIEFF TGTGCCAGCAGCTTAGCAGGTGGTATAGAGTTCTTC
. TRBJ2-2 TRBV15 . CATSRGGAHTGELFF TGTGCCACCAGCAGAGGGGGGGCCCATACCGGGGAGCTGTTTTTT
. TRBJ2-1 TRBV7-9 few CASSTDYNEQFF TGTGCCAGCAGCACCGATTACAATGAGCAGTTCTTC
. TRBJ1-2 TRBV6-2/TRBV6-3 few CASSYYYSRSGYTF TGTGCCAGCAGTTACTACTACAGTCGGTCCGGCTACACCTTC
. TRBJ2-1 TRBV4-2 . CASSQGQLANNEQFF TGTGCCAGCAGCCAAGGGCAGCTAGCCAACAATGAGCAGTTCTTC
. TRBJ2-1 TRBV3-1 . CASSQLGWSRDNEQFF TGTGCCAGCAGCCAGCTAGGGTGGAGTAGGGACAATGAGCAGTTCTTC